Shown below are 29 T cell receptor beta chains from a single sample sequenced in a study of T cells in Graves' hyperthyroidism and ophthalmopathy. The CDR3 regions of TCR beta were amplified from RNA transcripts. The HTBI primer set was used in a first-round RT-PCR of the TCR CDR3. In TCRdb, the multiplex PCR reads were re-called with MiXCR into one record per CDR3 protein. The repertoire has fewer than 650,000 distinct CDR3 sequences, 14% of them found once; the top ten carry about 6.6%. Specimen: blood. These receptors were taken from a young woman with Graves' ophthalmopathy.

The sample holds many counts of this clonotype. The rearrangement uses TRBV11-2 and TRBJ1-2; TRBD1 matches 8 bases. Trimming removed 5 bases from V and 3 bases from J; junction bases left unmatched: 8. Germline V gene lookup returns CDR1 SGHAT and CDR2 FQNNGV. The CDR3 sequence is 15 residues long. CDR3 in amino acids: CASSTLTGGHYGYTF. The CDR3 region has the DNA TGTGCCAGCAGCACCCTCACAGGGGGACACTATGGCTACACCTTC.

Comments on this clonotype: A much larger clone lies a single base off, so this may be a read error. The rearrangement uses TRBV3-1 and TRBJ1-1; D might be TRBD1 (5 bases). Germline lookup yields CDR1 LGHDT and CDR2 YNNKEL (reference sequence). Trimming pared 11 bases from V and 0 bases from J, leaving 22 bases between. The CDR3 consists of 16 residues. CDR3 sequence: CAPQPWGGGMNTEAFF. The CDR3 bases are TGTGCCCCCCAGCCATGGGGGGGGGGAATGAACACTGAAGCTTTCTTT. Based on the CDR3 plus reference TRBV3-1 and TRBJ1-1, the full variable domain is DTAVSQTPKYLVTQMGNDKSIKCEQNLGHDTMYWYKQDSKKFLKIMFSYNNKELIINETVPNRFSPKSPDKAHLNLHINSLELGDSAVYFCAPQPWGGGMNTEAFFGQGTRLTVV.

The chain is built from TRBV9 and TRBJ2-2; TRBD1 matches 8 bases. Trimming cost V 1 base and J 3 bases; bases outside gene matches: 11. Germline assignment: CDR1 SGDLS and CDR2 YYNGEE. The CDR3 runs 18 residues. The CDR3 region has the DNA TGTGCCAGCAGCGTACGTAGCAGGGGGCGCGGAGACACCGGGGAGCTGTTTTTT. Translated: CASSVRSRGRGDTGELFF.

In its sample, this clonotype was seen many times. The CDR3 loop is CASSSDRVNTIYF. The CDR3 DNA reads as TGTGCCAGCAGTTCGGACAGGGTAAACACCATATATTTT. The chain recombines TRBV12-3 or TRBV12-4 with TRBJ1-3; 8 bases line up with TRBD1. The CDR3 has 13 residues. After removal of 4 bases from V and 6 bases from J, the junction contained 2 bases not matched to a gene.

This clonotype occurred a few times. This may be a read error: a much more frequent sequence differs by one nucleotide. This likely comes from a read error, as the CDR3 has no conserved phenylalanine or tryptophan at its end. The chain employs TRBV11-1 and TRBJ2-7; TRBD2 matches at 9 bases. This CDR3 contains 15 residues. Losses at the gene ends were 1 base for V and 3 bases for J; bases not matched to a gene: 4. Per the germline V gene, CDR1 is SGHAT and CDR2 is FQDESV (reference sequence). The CDR3 nucleotides read TGTGCCAGCAGCTTAGTTCGCGGGAGGGTCTACGAGCAGTACTCC. Translated, it gives CASSLVRGRVYEQYS.

In its sample, this clonotype was seen many times. The chain recombines TRBV7-3 with TRBJ2-1; 8 bases align to TRBD2. Germline loops: CDR1 SGHTA, CDR2 FQGTGA. Trimming at V came to 0 bases and at J to 0 bases, leaving 4 bases not matched to a gene. The CDR3 has 17 residues. CDR3 nucleotides: TGTGCCAGCAGCTTAACGGGAAGCGGGAGCTCCTACAATGAGCAGTTCTTC. It specifies CASSLTGSGSSYNEQFF. Together with reference TRBV7-3 and TRBJ2-1, the CDR3 gives the full variable domain: GAGVSQTPSNKVTEKGKYVELRCDPISGHTALYWYRQSLGQGPEFLIYFQGTGAADDSGLPNDRFFAVRPEGSVSTLKIQRTERGDSAVYLCASSLTGSGSSYNEQFFGPGTRLTVL.

Remarks on this clonotype: A much larger clone lies one base from this, so it may be a read error. J is TRBJ2-7 and V is TRBV20-1, with D perhaps matching TRBD1 or TRBD2 (5 bases each). The J call may be wrong; the DNA end is better matched by TRBJ2-1. The germline V gene has CDR1 DFQATT and CDR2 SNEGSKA (reference sequence). This CDR3 is 17 amino acids long. The CDR3 reads CSASPPAGTPAAYEQFF. The CDR3 nucleotides are TGCAGTGCTAGCCCCCCGGCCGGGACCCCCGCGGCCTACGAGCAGTTCTTC.

This clonotype has a count of ten or more. For the CDR3, the DNA is TGTGCCAGCAGCGTAACGGACAGTGTGGCCTACGAGCAGTACTTC. Translation gives CASSVTDSVAYEQYF. The chain joins TRBV11-2 to TRBJ2-7; weak D call: TRBD1 (6 bases). The CDR3 totals 15 residues. Trimming took 5 bases from V and 2 from J, leaving 16 bases between them. Germline assignment: CDR1 SGHAT and CDR2 FQNNGV.

This chain uses TRBV19 with TRBJ1-2; no clear D. Trimming took 6 bases from V and 7 from J, leaving 15 bases between them. The CDR3 extends over 13 amino acids. Germline CDR1 reads LNHDA; CDR2 reads SQIVND (reference sequence). The CDR3 DNA reads as TGTGCCAGTAGCCCAGATCTGGAGGGTGGCTACACCTTC. This codes for CASSPDLEGGYTF.

The table lists this clonotype with a few counts. The gene calls are TRBV10-3 and TRBJ2-7; D is tentatively TRBD1 or TRBD2 (6 bases each). Trimming shortened V by 11 bases and J by 6 bases, and 20 bases separated the two germline ends. Germline CDR1 is ENHRY and CDR2 is SYGVKD. This CDR3 spans 13 amino acids. CDR3 coding DNA: TGTGCCGCCGGGGCAGGGGAGGCTCGCGAGCAGTACTTC. The encoded protein is CAAGAGEAREQYF.

V is TRBV9 and J is TRBJ1-1, with TRBD1 identical over 8 bases. The CDR3 has 15 amino acids. Germline assignment: CDR1 SGDLS and CDR2 YYNGEE. Trimming at V came to 4 bases and at J to 5 bases, leaving 10 bases not matched to a gene. The CDR3 DNA follows: TGTGCCAGCAGCCTTGGACAGGGTACGAGGACTGAAGCTTTCTTT. As protein: CASSLGQGTRTEAFF.

The chain recombines TRBV12-3 or TRBV12-4 with TRBJ2-3; 11 nucleotides match TRBD2. The V and J ends lost 5 bases and 2 bases, in that order; junction bases with no gene match: 9. The CDR3 loop spans 17 amino acids. Written as DNA, the CDR3 is TGTGCCAGCAGTCTTATGCTAGCGGGAGGTCCCACAGATACGCAGTATTTT. It translates to CASSLMLAGGPTDTQYF.

This clonotype came up many times. J is TRBJ2-1 and V is TRBV20-1; 8 positions agree with TRBD2. The CDR3 loop spans 15 amino acids. V lost 1 base and J lost 7; bases outside the gene matches: 9. Germline V gene sequence: CDR1 DFQATT, CDR2 SNEGSKA (reference sequence). The CDR3 region is CSARAGSGRMNEQFF. CDR3 sequence (DNA): TGCAGTGCTAGAGCCGGAAGCGGGAGAATGAATGAGCAGTTCTTC.

The V call is TRBV6-1, the J call TRBJ1-4, with TRBD1 matching 9 bases. Germline lookup yields CDR1 MNHNS and CDR2 SASEGT. The CDR3 has 17 amino acids. The trim removed 2 bases at V and 0 bases at J, leaving 4 bases unmatched. DNA for the CDR3: TGTGCCAGCAGTGAATGGGGACAGGGTACAACTAATGAAAAACTGTTTTTT. Protein sequence: CASSEWGQGTTNEKLFF.

Ten or more counts support this clonotype. The CDR3 is CSATSLAGENDEQFF. The CDR3 DNA follows: TGCAGTGCCACCTCCCTAGCGGGAGAAAACGATGAGCAGTTCTTC. This chain joins TRBV20-1 and TRBJ2-1; 10 nucleotides line up with TRBD2. Germline CDR1 and CDR2: DFQATT and SNEGSKA (reference sequence). The J segment lost 8 bases and the V segment lost 6 bases, leaving 13 bases of the junction unmatched. The CDR3 runs to 15 residues.

The chain uses TRBV5-6 and TRBJ1-4; D is unresolved. V was shortened by 5 bases and J by 0 bases, with 11 bases between the two germline ends. CDR3 length: 15 amino acids. The V gene's germline CDR1 is SGHDT and CDR2 YYEEEE. CDR3 sequence: CASSIAMATNEKLFF. The DNA of the CDR3 is TGTGCCAGCAGTATCGCAATGGCAACTAATGAAAAACTGTTTTTT. Complete variable domain (other parts from reference TRBV5-6 and TRBJ1-4): DAGVTQSPTHLIKTRGQQVTLRCSPKSGHDTVSWYQQALGQGPQFIFQYYEEEERQRGNFPDRFSGHQFPNYSSELNVNALLLGDSALYLCASSIAMATNEKLFFGSGTQLSVL.

V gene TRBV7-3 combines with J gene TRBJ2-1; 11 bases are shared with TRBD2. The germline gives CDR1 SGHTA, CDR2 FQGTGA. The V and J ends lost 5 bases and 6 bases, in that order; junction bases with no gene match: 6. CDR3 length: 15 amino acids. The CDR3 DNA reads TGTGCCAGCAGCCGGACTAGCGGGCCTCGCAATGAGCAGTTCTTC. Its protein product is CASSRTSGPRNEQFF. Based on the CDR3 plus reference TRBV7-3 and TRBJ2-1, the full variable domain is GAGVSQTPSNKVTEKGKYVELRCDPISGHTALYWYRQSLGQGPEFLIYFQGTGAADDSGLPNDRFFAVRPEGSVSTLKIQRTERGDSAVYLCASSRTSGPRNEQFFGPGTRLTVL.

This clonotype was counted at least ten times. V gene TRBV7-2 combines with J gene TRBJ2-1; possibly TRBD2 for D (5 bases). Looked up from germline, CDR1 is SGHTA and CDR2 is FQGNSA. The CDR3 sequence is 15 residues long. Trimming shortened V by 8 bases and J by 6 bases, and 20 bases separated the two germline ends. DNA of the CDR3: TGTGCCAGCGGTTCGCTAGCAGTTGAGGGCAATGAGCAGTTCTTC. It translates to CASGSLAVEGNEQFF.

The table lists this clonotype with many counts. J is TRBJ2-7 and V is TRBV12-5; D is possibly TRBD2 (7 bases). Germline V CDR1 and CDR2: LGHNT, FRNRAP. CDR3 size: 14 residues. V lost 4 bases and J 2 bases, leaving 12 bases between the germline ends. DNA for the CDR3: TGTGCTAGTGGTTCCGGGGGGCGCCCCTACGAGCAGTACTTC. Protein product: CASGSGGRPYEQYF.

In this sample, this clonotype turned up a few times. This sequence joins TRBV4-1 and TRBJ1-5; 9 positions agree with TRBD1. V shed 3 bases, J shed 1 base, and the junction held 4 bases outside the gene matches. Germline values: CDR1 MGHRA, CDR2 YSYEKL. The CDR3 is made up of 16 amino acids. The CDR3 loop reads CASSQGQGGSNQPQHF. CDR3 DNA: TGCGCCAGCAGCCAGGGACAGGGTGGGAGCAATCAGCCCCAGCATTTT.

This clonotype was recorded at least ten times. V gene TRBV5-1 combines with J gene TRBJ2-3, with 8 bases fitting TRBD2. This CDR3 contains 16 residues. J was trimmed by 2 bases and V by 4 bases; bases with no gene match: 9. Germline CDR1 is SGHRS and CDR2 is YFSETQ. The CDR3 DNA reads as TGCGCCAGCAGCGCCTCCGGCGGGAGGATCACAGATACGCAGTATTTT. It is translated as CASSASGGRITDTQYF.

This clonotype was detected many times. The rearrangement joins TRBV30 to TRBJ2-5, with a tentative D call TRBD1 (6 bases). Germline loops: CDR1 GTSNPN, CDR2 SVGIG (reference sequence). Deletions cut 2 bases from V and 4 bases from J, with 11 bases between. The CDR3 runs 13 residues. The CDR3 spells CAWSKQGRETQYF. The CDR3 DNA follows: TGTGCCTGGAGTAAACAGGGTAGAGAGACCCAGTACTTC. Full variable domain (rest looked up from reference TRBV30 and TRBJ2-5): SQTIHQWPATLVQPVGSPLSLECTVEGTSNPNLYWYRQAAGRGLQLLFYSVGIGQISSEVPQNLSASRPQDRQFILSSKKLLLSDSGFYLCAWSKQGRETQYFGPGTRLLVL.

This clonotype was seen a few times. V and J are TRBV20-1 and TRBJ2-7, with D possibly matching TRBD2 (5 bases). V shed 6 bases and J shed 3 bases, with 12 bases lying between them. The length of the CDR3 is 12 residues. The germline V gene encodes CDR1 DFQATT and CDR2 SNEGSKA (reference sequence). The CDR3 region is CSARGVDYEQYF. The CDR3, as DNA: TGCAGTGCCCGGGGAGTTGACTACGAGCAGTACTTC.

This clonotype was found many times. V is TRBV11-3 and J is TRBJ2-7, with D perhaps matching TRBD1 or TRBD2 (5 bases each). The CDR3 totals 14 residues. V was cut by 1 base and J by 5 bases, with 12 bases left in between. Germline loops: CDR1 SGHNT, CDR2 YENEEA. In DNA, the CDR3 is TGTGCCAGCAGCTTAGCGGGCAGGGAGAACGAGCAGTACTTC. This codes for CASSLAGRENEQYF. Combining the CDR3 with reference TRBV11-3 and TRBJ2-7 gives the whole variable domain EAGVVQSPRYKIIEKKQPVAFWCNPISGHNTLYWYLQNLGQGPELLIRYENEEAVDDSQLPKDRFSAERLKGVDSTLKIQPAELGDSAVYLCASSLAGRENEQYFGPGTRLTVT.

This clonotype showed up many times. The chain couples TRBV5-1 to TRBJ2-7; D is tentatively TRBD1 or TRBD2 (5 bases each). The CDR3 is made up of 16 amino acids. V lost 0 bases to trimming and J lost 1 base, with 14 bases between them. Germline V CDR1 and CDR2: SGHRS, YFSETQ. Written as DNA, the CDR3 is TGCGCCAGCAGCTTGGGGGCGGCTGGGGGATCCTACGAGCAGTACTTC. This translates into CASSLGAAGGSYEQYF. Full variable domain (remainder filled in from reference TRBV5-1 and TRBJ2-7): KAGVTQTPRYLIKTRGQQVTLSCSPISGHRSVSWYQQTPGQGLQFLFEYFSETQRNKGNFPGRFSGRQFSNSRSEMNVSTLELGDSALYLCASSLGAAGGSYEQYFGPGTRLTVT.

This clonotype was seen many times. The V and J genes are TRBV10-3 and TRBJ2-5; 8 bases match TRBD1. With 7 bases clipped from V and 7 bases from J, the junction kept 17 bases outside the gene matches. Germline loops: CDR1 ENHRY, CDR2 SYGVKD. The CDR3 is 16 amino acids. The chain's CDR3 is CAITSDRASTMLTQYF. In DNA form, the CDR3 reads TGTGCCATCACCTCGGACAGGGCGAGTACCATGCTGACCCAGTACTTC.

Turning to this clonotype: A much larger clone sits a single nucleotide away, making a read error possible. The chain employs TRBV10-3 and TRBJ1-4; 8 nucleotides match TRBD1. This CDR3 has 14 amino acids. CDR1 and CDR2 (germline): ENHRY, SYGVKD. The CDR3 DNA reads as TGTGCCATCAGTCCCGGGCCAGGGGGCGAAAAACTGCTTTTT. Residues: CAISPGPGGEKLLF.

In this sample, this clonotype turned up many times. The J gene is TRBJ1-2, the V gene TRBV30; 7 bases align to TRBD1. Germline V gene sequence: CDR1 GTSNPN, CDR2 SVGIG (reference sequence). The CDR3 length is 16 residues. Trimming took 4 bases from V and 3 from J; bases not matched to a gene: 14. The CDR3 loop reads CAWTKKTGLPDYGYTF. CDR3 bases: TGTGCCTGGACCAAAAAGACAGGGCTTCCTGACTATGGCTACACCTTC.

The table lists this clonotype with many counts. The chain carries TRBV2 and TRBJ2-7; 10 bases align to TRBD2. The germline V gene encodes CDR1 SNHLY and CDR2 FYNNEI. The CDR3 is made up of 16 amino acids. J was trimmed by 0 bases and V by 8 bases; bases with no gene match: 10. The CDR3 DNA is TGTGCCAGCGCCCGTTCGTGGACTAGCGGCTCCTACGAGCAGTACTTC. Its translation is CASARSWTSGSYEQYF. The entire variable domain, with the rest obtained from reference TRBV2 and TRBJ2-7, is as follows: EPEVTQTPSHQVTQMGQEVILRCVPISNHLYFYWYRQILGQKVEFLVSFYNNEISEKSEIFDDQFSVERPDGSNFTLKIRSTKLEDSAMYFCASARSWTSGSYEQYFGPGTRLTVT.